These 24 T cell receptor beta chains originate from one sample sequenced in a study of monozygotic twins with inflammatory bowel disease (dated by TCRdb to the late 2010s). The library was prepared using 5' RACE. For sequencing, an Illumina HiSeq 2500 was employed. The reads underwent TCRdb reprocessing, giving one record for each CDR3 protein sequence and no DNA. The table held for this sample gives about 210,000 distinct CDR3 sequences. Roughly 1.5% of the sample is in the top ten clones. Sequenced: blood. These receptors were obtained from a human donor with ulcerative colitis or Crohn's disease, or a healthy co-twin of an affected twin (not recorded which).

The chain recombines TRBV11-2 with TRBJ2-1. From germline, CDR1 is SGHAT and CDR2 FQNNGV. The CDR3 is made up of 13 amino acids. This chain's CDR3 is CASSSRSYNEQFF. The full variable domain, rest sourced from reference TRBV11-2 and TRBJ2-1, is EAGVAQSPRYKIIEKRQSVAFWCNPISGHATLYWYQQILGQGPKLLIQFQNNGVVDDSQLPKDRFSAERLKGVDSTLKIQPAKLEDSAVYLCASSSRSYNEQFFGPGTRLTVL.

The gene calls are TRBV6-6 and TRBJ1-1; the D gene TCRdb calls, TRBD1, cannot be checked with no DNA. This CDR3 has 13 amino acids. Germline V gene data show CDR1 as MNHNY and CDR2 as SVGAGI (reference sequence). CDR3: CASSLDSYTEAFF.

The chain couples TRBV7-6 to TRBJ2-1; no DNA is available, so the TRBD2 call from TCRdb remains unchecked. The CDR3 is 17 amino acids. Germline CDR1 is SGHVS and CDR2 is FNYEAQ. The CDR3: CASSLRQGSLGNNEQFF.

The chain is built from TRBV7-9 and TRBJ2-7; no DNA is available, so the TRBD2 call from TCRdb remains unchecked. The CDR3 runs 15 residues. Germline assignment: CDR1 SEHNR and CDR2 FQNEAQ (reference sequence). CDR3 protein: CASTVGGSLPYEQYF.

The CDR3 protein is CASSLVGRGEKLFF. The J gene is TRBJ1-4, the V gene TRBV6-1. CDR3 length: 14 amino acids. Germline V gives CDR1 MNHNS, CDR2 SASEGT.

The chain links TRBV7-2 to TRBJ1-4; without DNA, the TCRdb call of TRBD1 cannot be checked. The length of the CDR3 is 14 residues. Germline V lookup: CDR1 SGHTA, CDR2 FQGNSA. The CDR3 sequence is CASSRDTSNEKLFF.

The genes are TRBV3-1 and TRBJ2-7; TCRdb lists TRBD2, though no DNA is available to test this call. CDR1 and CDR2 (germline): LGHDT, YNNKEL (reference sequence). CDR3 length: 14 residues. The CDR3 spells CASSLRKRAEEQYF.

The rearrangement uses TRBV3-1 and TRBJ1-1. This CDR3 comprises 11 residues. CDR1 is LGHDT and CDR2 is YNNKEL in the germline V gene (reference sequence). CDR3 sequence reads: CASGVNTEAFF. Full variable domain (missing parts from reference TRBV3-1 and TRBJ1-1): DTAVSQTPKYLVTQMGNDKSIKCEQNLGHDTMYWYKQDSKKFLKIMFSYNNKELIINETVPNRFSPKSPDKAHLNLHINSLELGDSAVYFCASGVNTEAFFGQGTRLTVV.

This chain connects TRBV4-2 to TRBJ2-3; TCRdb outputs TRBD1, but without DNA this stays unchecked. Germline V gives CDR1 LGHNA, CDR2 YNFKEQ. The CDR3 runs to 13 residues. CDR3 region: CASGGRVGDTQYF.

This sequence joins TRBV5-1 and TRBJ1-1; no DNA is available, so the TRBD1 call from TCRdb remains unchecked. CDR3 length equals 14 residues. From germline, CDR1 is SGHRS and CDR2 YFSETQ. The CDR3 loop reads CASRPRDRVTEAFF.

The gene calls are TRBV20-1 and TRBJ2-7; the TRBD2 assignment by TCRdb is unverifiable without DNA. CDR3 length equals 14 residues. Germline-derived CDR1 and CDR2 are DFQATT and SNEGSKA (reference sequence). This CDR3 is CSARRRNYFYEQYF.

The chain joins TRBV6-5 to TRBJ1-1; without DNA, the TCRdb call of TRBD1 cannot be checked. The CDR3 is made up of 13 amino acids. Germline CDR1 MNHEY, CDR2 SVGAGI. This CDR3 reads CASTASLNTEAFF.

J is TRBJ2-7 and V is TRBV12-3 or TRBV12-4; with no DNA, the TCRdb D assignment of TRBD1 cannot be verified. CDR3 length: 14 amino acids. CDR3 loop: CASSPPPIGDEQYF.

The chain combines TRBV5-1 with TRBJ2-6. The CDR3 sequence is 16 residues long. From germline, CDR1 is SGHRS and CDR2 YFSETQ. The chain's CDR3 is CATSTQPGSGANVLTF.

CDR3 region: CASSSGSNEQFF. The V call is TRBV5-6, the J call TRBJ2-1; the D call of TRBD1 rests on TCRdb alone, since no DNA is present to check it. The germline V gene encodes CDR1 SGHDT and CDR2 YYEEEE. This CDR3 is built from 12 residues. The full variable domain, its missing parts supplied by reference TRBV5-6 and TRBJ2-1, is DAGVTQSPTHLIKTRGQQVTLRCSPKSGHDTVSWYQQALGQGPQFIFQYYEEEERQRGNFPDRFSGHQFPNYSSELNVNALLLGDSALYLCASSSGSNEQFFGPGTRLTVL.

The chain has TRBV5-1 and TRBJ1-4; TCRdb's D call of TRBD1 is untestable without DNA. The CDR3 covers 14 residues. The germline gives CDR1 SGHRS, CDR2 YFSETQ. Here the CDR3 reads CASSAGTGGEELFF.

The chain has TRBV11-2 and TRBJ2-1; TCRdb proposes TRBD2, but this gene call is untestable without DNA. The CDR3 sequence is 16 residues long. Germline loops: CDR1 SGHAT, CDR2 FQNNGV. The CDR3 region is CASSPGWRAGGNEQFF.

The chain combines TRBV7-2 with TRBJ2-7; the D call from TCRdb, TRBD1, cannot be confirmed without DNA. Germline values: CDR1 SGHTA, CDR2 FQGNSA. This CDR3 comprises 13 residues. The CDR3 spells CASSLAWGDEQYF.

The J gene is TRBJ2-7, the V gene TRBV5-5. CDR1 is SGHKS, CDR2 YYEKEE, per germline (reference sequence). The CDR3 spans 13 residues. CDR3: CASSRSLTYEQYF.

The J gene is TRBJ1-3, the V gene TRBV7-2. The CDR3 length is 13 residues. Germline V gene sequence: CDR1 SGHTA, CDR2 FQGNSA. The CDR3 loop reads CASSLAGGNTIYF.

The rearrangement joins TRBV5-1 to TRBJ1-1. The CDR3 extends over 13 amino acids. The germline V gene encodes CDR1 SGHRS and CDR2 YFSETQ. CDR3 sequence: CASSSRVDTEAFF. Full variable domain (rest looked up from reference TRBV5-1 and TRBJ1-1): KAGVTQTPRYLIKTRGQQVTLSCSPISGHRSVSWYQQTPGQGLQFLFEYFSETQRNKGNFPGRFSGRQFSNSRSEMNVSTLELGDSALYLCASSSRVDTEAFFGQGTRLTVV.

V usage is TRBV20-1 and J usage is TRBJ2-1; TCRdb's D gene call, TRBD2, goes unchecked for lack of DNA. This CDR3 is built from 15 residues. From germline, CDR1 is DFQATT and CDR2 SNEGSKA (reference sequence). CDR3 sequence: CSARISGTPRNEQFF.

This chain connects TRBV5-6 to TRBJ1-4. Germline lookup yields CDR1 SGHDT and CDR2 YYEEEE. CDR3 length equals 15 residues. This chain's CDR3 is CASSLRQIANEKLFF.

The chain joins TRBV4-1 to TRBJ2-7; TCRdb returns TRBD1, unconfirmable since there is no DNA. From germline, CDR1 is MGHRA and CDR2 YSYEKL. The CDR3 totals 14 residues. CDR3 sequence reads: CASSQPPGSEEQYF.